This T cell receptor (beta chain) is drawn from a study of shared clonotypes between healthy human individuals. Terminally differentiated effector memory CD45RA+ cells were excluded by CCR7 positive selection of CD45RO-negative cells. For this clone: Its target is not known.

Findings of the study overall: Naive CD4 clonotypes were shared across several donors at 4.5% to 6.5%. Relative to their counterparts shared across all four donors, non-shared clonotypes exhibited diminished generation probabilities.

The CDR3 is made up of 12 amino acids. Looked up from germline, CDR1 is LNHDA and CDR2 is SQIVND (reference sequence). V gave up 1 base and J gave up 9 bases, with 7 bases separating them. The assay was carried out at the deep level. It was across several immunoSEQ plates that each subset's genomic DNA was evenly split. Profiling relied on immunoSEQ multiplex PCR, and the TCRdb table lists in-frame clones only, not all of them. The sample includes more than 2 million clones, about 95% of them seen just once. The material sequenced was naive CD8+ T cells sorted from blood. The chain is built from TRBV19 and TRBJ1-5; no firm D call. This clonotype was obtained from a man between 18 and 29 years old in good health. The CDR3 spells CASSIAGLPQHF. The DNA of the CDR3 is TGTGCCAGTAGTATAGCCGGGCTGCCCCAGCATTTT.